This record concerns one TCR beta chain sequence. The data derive from a study of CD8+ T cells in alopecia areata. Study details: Tofacitinib administration to treated patients was oral, at 5 to 10 mg twice daily.

Extracted RNA was reverse transcribed, and the resulting cDNA served as sequencing template. Profiled with immunoSEQ multiplex PCR; TCRdb holds only in-frame clones, not every one. The table shows approximately 140,000 clones, with 85% to 90% occurring only once. After removal of 2 bases from V and 8 bases from J, the junction contained 5 bases not matched to a gene. The CDR3 sequence is 12 residues long. Germline CDR1 GTSNPN, CDR2 SVGIG (reference sequence). The sorting of PBMCs gave CD4+ and CD8+ T cells. The chain joins TRBV30 to TRBJ1-1; 7 bases are shared with TRBD1. The starting material was CD8+ T cells sorted from blood, obtained at week 0. The TCR was taken from a human donor with alopecia areata. In DNA form, the CDR3 reads TGTGCCTGGAGTTGGGCGGACAGGGAAGCTTTCTTT. It codes for CAWSWADREAFF.